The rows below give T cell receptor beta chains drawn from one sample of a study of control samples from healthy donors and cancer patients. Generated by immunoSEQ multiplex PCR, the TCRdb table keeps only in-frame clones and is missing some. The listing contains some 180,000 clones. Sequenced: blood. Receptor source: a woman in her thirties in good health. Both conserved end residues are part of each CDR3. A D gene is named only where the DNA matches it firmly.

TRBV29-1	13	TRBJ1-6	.	CSVEVTGNSPLHF	TGCAGCGTTGAAGTGACGGGAAATTCACCCCTCCACTTT
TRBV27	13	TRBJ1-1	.	CASSLSWQGEAFF	TGTGCCAGCAGTTTATCGTGGCAGGGGGAAGCTTTCTTT
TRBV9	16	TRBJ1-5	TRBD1	CASSVGTGLDNQPQHF	TGTGCCAGCAGCGTAGGGACAGGGTTGGACAATCAGCCCCAGCATTTT
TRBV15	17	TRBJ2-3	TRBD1	CATSPRQGPRFVDTQYF	TGTGCCACCAGCCCCCGACAGGGGCCCCGGTTTGTTGATACGCAGTATTTT
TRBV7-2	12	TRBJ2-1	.	CASSRSYNEQFF	TGTGCCAGCAGCCGCTCCTACAATGAGCAGTTCTTC
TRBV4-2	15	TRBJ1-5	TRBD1	CASSQLDRSNQPQHF	TGTGCCAGCAGCCAGCTGGACAGGTCCAATCAGCCCCAGCATTTT
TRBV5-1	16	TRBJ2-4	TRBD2	CASSLGEGIAKNIQYF	TGCGCCAGCAGCTTGGGGGAGGGGATAGCCAAAAACATTCAGTACTTC
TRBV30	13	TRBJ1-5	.	CAWSVRGNQPQHF	TGTGCCTGGAGTGTACGAGGGAACCAGCCCCAGCATTTT
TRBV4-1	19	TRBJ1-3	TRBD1	CASSQDPPQGEGSGNTIYF	TGCGCCAGCAGCCAAGACCCCCCGCAGGGGGAAGGTTCTGGAAACACCATATATTTT
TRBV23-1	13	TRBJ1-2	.	CASSQGNNYGYTF	TGCGCCAGCAGTCAAGGCAATAACTATGGCTACACCTTC
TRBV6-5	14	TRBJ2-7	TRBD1	CASTLRGHSYEQYF	TGTGCCAGCACCTTAAGGGGGCATTCCTACGAGCAGTACTTC
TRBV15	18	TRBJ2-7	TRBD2	CATSRKYPGLAGAYEQYF	TGTGCCACCAGCAGAAAATATCCGGGACTAGCGGGAGCCTACGAGCAGTACTTC
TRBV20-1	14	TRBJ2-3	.	CSASFGSSTDTQYF	TGCAGTGCTAGTTTCGGTTCTAGCACAGATACGCAGTATTTT
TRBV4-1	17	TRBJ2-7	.	CASSRTQGGGLTYEQYF	TGCGCCAGCAGCCGTACCCAGGGGGGGGGACTGACCTACGAGCAGTACTTC
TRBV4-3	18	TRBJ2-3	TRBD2	CASSQGTGGLPITDTQYF	TGCGCCAGCAGCCAAGGAACGGGGGGGCTTCCGATAACAGATACGCAGTATTTT
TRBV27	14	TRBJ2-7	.	CASSLSRGNDEQYF	TGTGCCAGCAGTTTATCCAGGGGAAACGACGAGCAGTACTTC
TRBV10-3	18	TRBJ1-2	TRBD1	CAISESHRGINPYYGYTF	TGTGCCATCAGCGAGTCTCACAGGGGCATAAATCCCTACTATGGCTACACCTTC
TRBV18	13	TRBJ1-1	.	CASSPTIGSEAFF	TGTGCCAGCTCCCCCACTATCGGGTCTGAAGCTTTCTTT
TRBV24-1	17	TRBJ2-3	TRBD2	CATSDLEGLAVGDTQYF	TGTGCCACCAGTGATCTGGAGGGACTAGCGGTCGGGGATACGCAGTATTTT
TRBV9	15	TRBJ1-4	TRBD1	CASRQGASTNEKLFF	TGTGCCAGCAGGCAGGGGGCATCAACTAATGAAAAACTGTTTTTT
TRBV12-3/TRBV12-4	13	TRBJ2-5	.	CASSPRTAETQYF	TGTGCCAGCAGTCCGAGGACCGCAGAGACCCAGTACTTC
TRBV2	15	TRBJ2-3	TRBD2	CASSPIDLVGRGQYF	TGTGCCAGCAGCCCCATCGACCTGGTAGGGAGGGGGCAGTATTTT
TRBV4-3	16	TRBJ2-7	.	CASSQEITGRGYEQYF	TGCGCCAGCAGCCAAGAGATCACCGGGAGAGGGTACGAGCAGTACTTC
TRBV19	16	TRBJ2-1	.	CASSPWGAGPHNEQFF	TGTGCCAGTAGCCCATGGGGGGCAGGGCCCCACAATGAGCAGTTCTTC
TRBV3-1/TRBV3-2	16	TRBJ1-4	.	CASSPLQGATNEKLFF	TGTGCCAGCAGCCCTCTACAGGGAGCAACTAATGAAAAACTGTTTTTT
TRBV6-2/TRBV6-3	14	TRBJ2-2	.	CASSFLQGTGELFF	TGTGCCAGCAGTTTCCTCCAGGGAACCGGGGAGCTGTTTTTT
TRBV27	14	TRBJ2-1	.	CASSLSPRAGEQFF	TGTGCCAGCAGTTTATCGCCCCGAGCAGGTGAGCAGTTCTTC
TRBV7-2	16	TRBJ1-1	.	CASSLLGLLKNTEAFF	TGTGCCAGCAGCTTACTTGGGTTGTTAAAAAACACTGAAGCTTTCTTT
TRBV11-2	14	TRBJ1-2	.	CASSLMVSDYGYTF	TGTGCCAGCAGCTTAATGGTCAGTGACTATGGCTACACCTTC
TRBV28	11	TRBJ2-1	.	CASSFLNEQFF	TGTGCCAGCAGTTTTTTAAATGAGCAGTTCTTC
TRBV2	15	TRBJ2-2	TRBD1	CASSRDRVGTGELFF	TGTGCCAGCAGTAGGGACAGGGTGGGCACCGGGGAGCTGTTTTTT
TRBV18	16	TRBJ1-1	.	CASSPRLTDRNTEAFF	TGTGCCAGCTCACCAAGGCTTACGGACAGGAACACTGAAGCTTTCTTT
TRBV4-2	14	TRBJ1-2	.	CASSQGGRVDGYTF	TGTGCCAGCAGCCAAGGGGGCAGGGTTGATGGCTACACCTTC
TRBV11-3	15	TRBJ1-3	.	CASSPSSYSGNTIYF	TGTGCCAGCAGCCCGTCCAGTTACTCTGGAAACACCATATATTTT
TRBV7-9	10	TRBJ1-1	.	CASSRTEAFF	TGTGCCAGCAGTCGCACTGAAGCTTTCTTT
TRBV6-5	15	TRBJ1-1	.	CASSYSRGIVTEAFF	TGTGCCAGCAGTTACTCGAGGGGTATCGTCACTGAAGCTTTCTTT
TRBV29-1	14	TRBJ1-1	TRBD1	CSVEPDRGNTEAFF	TGCAGCGTTGAACCCGACAGGGGGAACACTGAAGCTTTCTTT
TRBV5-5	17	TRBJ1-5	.	CASSFTEVPNSNQPQHF	TGTGCCAGCAGCTTTACGGAGGTCCCCAATAGCAATCAGCCCCAGCATTTT
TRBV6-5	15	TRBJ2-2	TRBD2	CASRLTASGAGELFF	TGTGCCAGCCGCCTGACGGCTAGCGGAGCCGGGGAGCTGTTTTTT
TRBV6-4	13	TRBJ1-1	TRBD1	CASSDRGHTEAFF	TGTGCCAGCAGTGACAGGGGGCACACTGAAGCTTTCTTT
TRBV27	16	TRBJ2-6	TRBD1	CASGTGVHSGANVLTF	TGTGCCAGCGGGACAGGGGTCCACTCTGGGGCCAACGTCCTGACTTTC
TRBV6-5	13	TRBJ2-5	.	CASSSGLQETQYF	TGTGCCAGCAGTTCCGGGCTACAAGAGACCCAGTACTTC
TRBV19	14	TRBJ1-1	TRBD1	CASSVDRGVHRAFF	TGTGCCAGTAGTGTCGACAGGGGCGTTCATAGAGCTTTCTTT
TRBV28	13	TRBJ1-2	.	CASKQAGYHGYTF	TGTGCCAGTAAGCAGGCGGGGTACCATGGCTACACCTTC
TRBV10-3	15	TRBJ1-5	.	CAIRATGSEFQPQHF	TGTGCCATCAGGGCCACAGGGTCGGAATTTCAGCCCCAGCATTTT
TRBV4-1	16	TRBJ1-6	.	CASSQERGFVNSPLHF	TGCGCCAGCAGCCAAGAACGAGGTTTTGTAAATTCACCCCTCCACTTT
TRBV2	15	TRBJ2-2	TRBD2	CASSSSGVNTGELFF	TGTGCCAGCAGCTCTAGCGGGGTGAACACCGGGGAGCTGTTTTTT
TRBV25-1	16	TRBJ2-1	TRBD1	CASIYPGTGLDDEQFF	TGTGCCAGCATCTATCCCGGGACAGGGCTGGATGATGAGCAGTTCTTC
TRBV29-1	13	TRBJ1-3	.	CSVEGRDGYTIYF	TGCAGCGTTGAAGGCAGGGACGGGTACACCATATATTTT
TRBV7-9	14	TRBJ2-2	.	CASSLTVNTGELFF	TGTGCCAGCAGCTTGACAGTGAACACCGGGGAGCTGTTTTTT